This TCR beta chain derives from a study of blood T cell repertoires in COVID-19. V was shortened by 4 bases and J by 4 bases, with 14 bases between the two germline ends. Germline assignment: CDR1 SGHDN and CDR2 FVKESK. The CDR3 is made up of 15 amino acids. Authors' processing steps: Cell counts per sample came from amplifying reference gene primers. The data were produced by immunoSEQ multiplex PCR, yet TCRdb's version contains in-frame clones alone and is incomplete. Clonal size and the V and J genes are those of that table, whereas D and trimming came from the DNA. Of around 300,000 clones listed, 86% are singletons.

This clonotype was obtained from a woman aged 70-85 years with COVID-19, enrolled during active disease. The chain recombines TRBV14 with TRBJ1-3; D perhaps matches TRBD1 (5 bases). The sequenced sample consisted of peripheral blood. CDR3 region: CASSRDFGKGNTIYF. CDR3 sequence (DNA): TGTGCCAGCAGCCGGGACTTCGGAAAGGGAAACACCATATATTTT.